The TCR beta chain under discussion was sequenced for a study of blood T cell repertoires in COVID-19. Across the study: The samples span acute and convalescent COVID-19 from the United States, Italy and Spain. PBMCs, B-cell-depleted T cells, or T cells provided the cDNA or gDNA that made up the material.

Libraries were prepared by immunoSEQ multiplex PCR; TCRdb keeps only in-frame clonotypes and omits some of them. The sample records 130,000 to 150,000 clones, about nine tenths being singletons. In germline, CDR1 is SGDLS, CDR2 YYNGEE. The CDR3 sequence is 15 residues long. J gave up 3 bases and V 4 bases, and 3 bases lay outside the gene matches. This sequence joins TRBV9 and TRBJ2-2; TRBD2 matches at 10 bases. The sample taken for sequencing was peripheral blood. This clonotype was obtained from a human donor in a cohort sampled during active COVID-19. CDR3 coding DNA: TGTGCCAGCAGCTCCAGCGGGGGGGACACCGGGGAGCTGTTTTTT. Translation: CASSSSGGDTGELFF.